What follows is one T cell receptor beta chain and its context. The junction departs from the called germline gene at one end, perhaps through a read error. This record comes from a study of CD4 and CD8 cells across lung adenocarcinoma regions. The patients had localized lung adenocarcinoma, a non-small cell subtype. TCRdb fed the PCR reads into MiXCR, producing one record per CDR3 protein. Of roughly 18,000 distinct CDR3 sequences in the sample, 51% were seen once. The source of this sequence is a female donor with lung adenocarcinoma. The CD4 and CD8 labels of this study may be unreliable. The sample consisted of CD8+ T cells from the center of a lung tumor.

Here the CDR3 DNA reads TGTGCCAGCGGGGGACGCGGGTCTCCTAGCCCAGATACGCAGTATTTC. This codes for CASGGRGSPSPDTQYF. This chain uses TRBV25-1 with TRBJ2-3, with D tentatively TRBD1 or TRBD2 (5 bases each). The germline CDR1 and CDR2 sequences are MGHDK and SYGVNS. The CDR3 consists of 16 residues.